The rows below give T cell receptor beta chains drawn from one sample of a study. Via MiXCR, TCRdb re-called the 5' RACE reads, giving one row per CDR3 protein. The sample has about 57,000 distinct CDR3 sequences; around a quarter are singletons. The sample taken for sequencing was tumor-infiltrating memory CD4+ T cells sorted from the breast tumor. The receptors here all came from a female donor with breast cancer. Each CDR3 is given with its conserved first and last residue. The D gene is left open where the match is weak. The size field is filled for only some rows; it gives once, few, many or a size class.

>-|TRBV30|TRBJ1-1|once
TGTGCCTGGAGTGTAGACCACCAGACTGAAGCTTTCTTT
CAWSVDHQTEAFF
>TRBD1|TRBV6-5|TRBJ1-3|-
TGTGCCAGCAGTTACTCGGCGACAGGGACCTTCTCTGGAAACACCATATATTTT
CASSYSATGTFSGNTIYF
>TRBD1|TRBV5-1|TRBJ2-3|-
TGCGCCAGCAGGACAGGGGTCACCACAGATATGCAGTATTTT
CASRTGVTTDMQYF
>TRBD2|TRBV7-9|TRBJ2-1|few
TGTGCCAGCAGCACAAGCGGGAGGGCCCACAATGAGCAGTTCTTC
CASSTSGRAHNEQFF
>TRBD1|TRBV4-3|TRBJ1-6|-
TGCGCCAGCAGCCGGGACAGGGGACGATCACCCCTCCACTTT
CASSRDRGRSPLHF
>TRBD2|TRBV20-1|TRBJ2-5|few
TGCAGTGCTAGAGCACCAGCGGGAGGAGAGACCCAGTACTTC
CSARAPAGGETQYF
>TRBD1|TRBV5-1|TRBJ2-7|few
TGCGCCAGCAGCTTCTACCCGACAGGGGGTGAGCAGTACTTC
CASSFYPTGGEQYF
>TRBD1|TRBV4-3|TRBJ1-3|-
TGCGCCAGCAGCCAACAAGGGGGACAGGGCTCTGGAAACACCATATATTTT
CASSQQGGQGSGNTIYF
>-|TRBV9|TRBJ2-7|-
TGTGCCAGCAGCCCCCGGGACGGGGCGGCCGAGCAGTACTTC
CASSPRDGAAEQYF
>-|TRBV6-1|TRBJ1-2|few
TGTGCCAGCAGTGATGGTTACATCGAATTGAGGGGCTACACCTTC
CASSDGYIELRGYTF
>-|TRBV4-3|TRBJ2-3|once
TGCGCCAGCAGCCAAGAATTACTGACTGCTACGCAGTATTTT
CASSQELLTATQYF